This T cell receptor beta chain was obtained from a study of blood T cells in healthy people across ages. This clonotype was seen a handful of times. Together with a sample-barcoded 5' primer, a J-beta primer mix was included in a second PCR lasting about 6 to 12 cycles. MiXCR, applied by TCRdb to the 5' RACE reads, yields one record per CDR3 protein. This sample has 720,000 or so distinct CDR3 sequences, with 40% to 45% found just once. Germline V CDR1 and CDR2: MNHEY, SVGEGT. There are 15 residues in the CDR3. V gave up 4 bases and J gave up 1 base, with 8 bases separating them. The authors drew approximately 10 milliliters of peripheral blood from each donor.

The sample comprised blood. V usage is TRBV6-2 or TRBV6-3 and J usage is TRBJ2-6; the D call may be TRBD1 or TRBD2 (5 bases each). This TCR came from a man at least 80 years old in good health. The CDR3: CASSWGGSGANVLTF. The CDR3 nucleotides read TGTGCCAGCAGTTGGGGCGGGTCTGGGGCCAACGTCCTGACTTTC.